This T cell receptor beta chain was recovered during a study of blood T cell repertoires in COVID-19. The overall study: Some COVID-19 samples were acute and others convalescent; all came from the United States, Italy and Spain. Sample material is recorded as cDNA or gDNA derived from T cells, B-cell-depleted T cells, or PBMCs.

The method was immunoSEQ multiplex PCR; TCRdb's version includes in-frame clones alone and lacks a portion of them. The sample gives hundreds of thousands of clones, roughly 85% of which show up once; roughly 2.7% is in the top ten. The specimen sequenced was peripheral blood. This sequence was found in a woman aged 40 to 49 with active or convalescent COVID-19.

The CDR3 sequence: CASSSDRGTDTQYF. The CDR3 DNA reads TGTGCCAGCAGTTCCGACAGGGGCACAGATACGCAGTATTTT. This rearrangement joins TRBV6-5 to TRBJ2-3; 7 positions match TRBD1. The germline V gene has CDR1 MNHEY and CDR2 SVGAGI. The CDR3 spans 14 residues. With V trimmed by 4 bases and J by 1 base, 2 bases remained unmatched.